This T cell receptor beta chain was identified in a study of blood T cell repertoires in COVID-19. This clone has only one observation. Germline V gene lookup returns CDR1 MNHNS and CDR2 SASEGT. V dropped 4 bases and J dropped 1; count of bases not matched to a gene: 1. CDR3 size: 16 residues. Original processing methods: Estimates of nucleated cell counts were drawn from the amplification of reference gene primers. The protocol was immunoSEQ multiplex PCR, while the TCRdb copy is restricted to in-frame clones and leaves out a portion. V, J and clone size are taken as reported in that table, and D and trimming were inferred from the DNA itself. This table holds approximately 500,000 clones, approximately 85% found once.

Sequencing was carried out using peripheral blood. This TCR derives from a human donor in a cohort sampled during active COVID-19. The chain has TRBV6-1 and TRBJ2-2, with TRBD2 matching 12 bases. The CDR3 coding sequence is TGTGCCAGCAGTGTACTAGCGGGAGGGAACACCGGGGAGCTGTTTTTT. Translated, it gives CASSVLAGGNTGELFF.